This TCR beta chain was observed in a study of blood T cell repertoires in COVID-19. Study-level information: From T cells, B-cell-depleted T cells, or PBMCs came the material, which was cDNA or gDNA.

Germline CDR1 and CDR2: SEHNR and FQNEAQ (reference sequence). This CDR3 has 12 residues. V lost 3 bases and J lost 2, with 5 bases in between. The table lists this clone with a few counts. Sequenced by immunoSEQ multiplex PCR; TCRdb stores in-frame clones only, minus some. The table has about 260,000 clones, around 87% seen once. The TCR originated in a young man with active or convalescent COVID-19. The genes are TRBV7-9 and TRBJ2-7; D is unclear. The source material was peripheral blood. CDR3 sequence reads: CASSFSAYEQYF. As DNA, the CDR3 is TGTGCCAGCAGCTTCTCTGCCTACGAGCAGTACTTC.